The T cell receptor beta chain under discussion was sequenced for a study of blood T cells in healthy people across ages. General study points: Comparison with aged donors showed that long-lived donors had more naive CD4+ cells and higher diversity. TCR beta diversity tracked closely with naive T cell percentage.

Germline V gene sequence: CDR1 SGHTA, CDR2 FQGNSA. CDR3 length equals 15 residues. V was clipped by 5 bases and J by 0 bases; unmatched bases: 7. Points on this clonotype: Its antigen is not identified.

Primed by a sample-barcoded 5' primer and a J-beta primer mix, a second PCR proceeded for 7 to 11 cycles. Per-sample output comprised a minimum of 3 million paired-end reads containing CDR3. TCRdb passed the 5' RACE reads through MiXCR, listing each CDR3 protein once. The sample has roughly 1,700,000 distinct CDR3 sequences, roughly 27% seen once; the top ten hold 7% to 9%. About 9.9 milliliters of peripheral blood were drawn from each donor. The sequenced sample consisted of blood. The V and J genes are TRBV7-2 and TRBJ2-7, with 7 bases identical to TRBD2. This clonotype was obtained from a woman aged 25 to 39 in good health. CDR3 protein: CASSLTRERSYEQYF. The CDR3 bases are TGTGCCAGCAGCCTTACGCGGGAGCGCTCCTACGAGCAGTACTTC.